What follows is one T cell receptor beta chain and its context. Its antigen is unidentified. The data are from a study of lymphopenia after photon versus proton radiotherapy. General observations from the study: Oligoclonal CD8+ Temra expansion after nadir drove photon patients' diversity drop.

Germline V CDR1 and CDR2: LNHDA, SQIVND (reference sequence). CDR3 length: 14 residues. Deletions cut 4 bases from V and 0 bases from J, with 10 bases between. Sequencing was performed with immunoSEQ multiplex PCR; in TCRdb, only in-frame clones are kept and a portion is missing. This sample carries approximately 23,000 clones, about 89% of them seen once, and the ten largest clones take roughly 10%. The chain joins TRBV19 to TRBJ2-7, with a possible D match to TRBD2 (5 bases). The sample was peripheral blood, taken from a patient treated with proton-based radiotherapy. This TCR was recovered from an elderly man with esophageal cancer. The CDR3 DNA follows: TGTGCCAGTAGTAGAGCCGGGAACTCCTACGAGCAGTACTTC. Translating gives CASSRAGNSYEQYF.